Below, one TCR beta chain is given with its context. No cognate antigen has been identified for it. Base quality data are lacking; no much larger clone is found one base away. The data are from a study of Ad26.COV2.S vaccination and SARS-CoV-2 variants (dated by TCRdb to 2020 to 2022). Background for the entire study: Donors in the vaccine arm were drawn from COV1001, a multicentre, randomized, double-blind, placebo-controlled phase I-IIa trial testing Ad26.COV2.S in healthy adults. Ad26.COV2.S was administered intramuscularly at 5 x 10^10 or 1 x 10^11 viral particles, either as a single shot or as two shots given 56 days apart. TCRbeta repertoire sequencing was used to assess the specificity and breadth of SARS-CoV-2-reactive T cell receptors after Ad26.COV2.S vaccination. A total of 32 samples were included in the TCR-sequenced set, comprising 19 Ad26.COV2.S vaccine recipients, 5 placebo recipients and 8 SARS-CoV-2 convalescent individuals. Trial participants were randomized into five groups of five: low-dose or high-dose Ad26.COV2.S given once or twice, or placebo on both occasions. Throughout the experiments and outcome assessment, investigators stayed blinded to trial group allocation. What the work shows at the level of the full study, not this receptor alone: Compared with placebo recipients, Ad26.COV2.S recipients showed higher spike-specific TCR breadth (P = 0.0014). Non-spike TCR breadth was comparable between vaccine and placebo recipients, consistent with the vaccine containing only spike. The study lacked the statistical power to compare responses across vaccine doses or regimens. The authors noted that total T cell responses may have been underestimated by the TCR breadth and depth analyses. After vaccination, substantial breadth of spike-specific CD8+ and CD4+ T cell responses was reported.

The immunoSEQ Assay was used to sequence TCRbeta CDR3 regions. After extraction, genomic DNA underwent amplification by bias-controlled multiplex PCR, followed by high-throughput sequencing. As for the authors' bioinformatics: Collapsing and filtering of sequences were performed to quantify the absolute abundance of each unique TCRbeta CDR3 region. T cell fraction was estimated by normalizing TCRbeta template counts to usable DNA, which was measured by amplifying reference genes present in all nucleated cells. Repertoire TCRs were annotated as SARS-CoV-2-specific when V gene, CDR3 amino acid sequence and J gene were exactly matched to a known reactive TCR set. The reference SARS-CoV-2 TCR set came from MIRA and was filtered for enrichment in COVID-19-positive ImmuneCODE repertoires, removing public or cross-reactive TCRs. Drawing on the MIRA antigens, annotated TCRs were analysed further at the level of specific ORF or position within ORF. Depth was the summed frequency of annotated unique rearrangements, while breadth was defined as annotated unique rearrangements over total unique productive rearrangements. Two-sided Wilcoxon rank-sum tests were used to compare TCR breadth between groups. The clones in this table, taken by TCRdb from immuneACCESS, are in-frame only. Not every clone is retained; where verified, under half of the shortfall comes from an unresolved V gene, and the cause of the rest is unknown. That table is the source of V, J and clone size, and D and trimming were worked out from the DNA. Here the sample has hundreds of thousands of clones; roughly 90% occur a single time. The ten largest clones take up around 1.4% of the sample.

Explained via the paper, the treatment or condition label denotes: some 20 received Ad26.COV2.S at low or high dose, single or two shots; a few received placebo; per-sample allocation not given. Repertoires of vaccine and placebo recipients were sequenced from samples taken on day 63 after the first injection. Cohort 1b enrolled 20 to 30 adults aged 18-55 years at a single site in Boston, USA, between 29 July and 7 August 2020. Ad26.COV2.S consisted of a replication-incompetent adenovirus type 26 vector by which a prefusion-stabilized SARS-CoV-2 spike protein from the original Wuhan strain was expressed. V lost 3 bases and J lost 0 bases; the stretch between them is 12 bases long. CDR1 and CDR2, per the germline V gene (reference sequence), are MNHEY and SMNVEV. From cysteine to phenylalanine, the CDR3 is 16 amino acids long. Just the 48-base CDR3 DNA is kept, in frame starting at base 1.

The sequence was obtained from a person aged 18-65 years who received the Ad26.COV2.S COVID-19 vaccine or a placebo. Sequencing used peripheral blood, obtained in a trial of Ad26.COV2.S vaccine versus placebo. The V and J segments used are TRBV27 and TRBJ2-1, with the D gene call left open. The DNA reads TGTGCCAGCAGTTTTTTGGTGTCCCCCTCCTACAATGAGCAGTTCTTC. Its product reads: CASSFLVSPSYNEQFF.